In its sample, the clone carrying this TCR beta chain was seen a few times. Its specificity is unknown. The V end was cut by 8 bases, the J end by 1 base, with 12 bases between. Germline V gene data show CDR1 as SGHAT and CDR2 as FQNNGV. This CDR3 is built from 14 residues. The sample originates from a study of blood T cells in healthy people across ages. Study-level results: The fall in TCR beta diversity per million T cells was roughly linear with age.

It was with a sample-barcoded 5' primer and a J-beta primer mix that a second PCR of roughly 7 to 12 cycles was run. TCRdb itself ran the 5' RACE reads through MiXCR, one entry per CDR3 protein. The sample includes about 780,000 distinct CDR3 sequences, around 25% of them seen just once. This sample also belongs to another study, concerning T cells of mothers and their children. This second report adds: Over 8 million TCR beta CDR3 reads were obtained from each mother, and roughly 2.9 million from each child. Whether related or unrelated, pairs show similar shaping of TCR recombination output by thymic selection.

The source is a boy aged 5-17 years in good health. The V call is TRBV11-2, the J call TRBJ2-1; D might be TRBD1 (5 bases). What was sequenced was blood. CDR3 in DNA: TGTGCCAGCTATGGGGCAGGGTCCTACAATGAGCAGTTCTTC. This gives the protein CASYGAGSYNEQFF.